One sample yielded the 9 T cell receptor beta chains listed below, sequenced in a study of blood T cells in healthy people across ages. Next came a second PCR, run for about 7 to 12 cycles, which used a sample-barcoded 5' primer along with a J-beta primer mix. TCRdb re-analysed the 5' RACE reads in MiXCR, keeping a single row per CDR3 protein. The table includes about 1.7 million distinct CDR3 sequences, 28% detected once. The sample was blood. These receptors originate from a woman aged 25 to 39 in good health.

V gene TRBV20-1 combines with J gene TRBJ1-5, with a possible D match to TRBD1 (5 bases). V shed 6 bases and J shed 2 bases, with 17 bases lying between them. CDR1 DFQATT and CDR2 SNEGSKA come from the germline V gene (reference sequence). This CDR3 is built from 15 residues. CDR3: CSASPTVGGNQPQHF. CDR3 sequence (DNA): TGCAGTGCCAGCCCCACAGTGGGGGGCAATCAGCCCCAGCATTTT.

This clonotype has only a few counts. This chain joins TRBV4-3 and TRBJ2-1; TRBD2 might be the D (7 bases). Trimming removed 4 bases from V and 7 bases from J, with 26 bases in between. The CDR3 is made up of 18 amino acids. CDR1 and CDR2 (germline): LGHNA, YSLEER. CDR3 protein: CASSLGGPGLGVGNEQFF. The CDR3 DNA reads TGCGCCAGCAGCCTAGGGGGACCAGGACTAGGGGTCGGTAATGAGCAGTTCTTC.

The genes are TRBV5-1 and TRBJ2-7; TRBD1 agrees at 9 bases. The CDR3 contains 16 residues. Germline lookup yields CDR1 SGHRS and CDR2 YFSETQ. The J segment lost 3 bases and the V segment lost 4 bases, leaving 11 bases of the junction unmatched. The CDR3: CASSPSVGQGGYEQYF. CDR3 bases: TGCGCCAGCAGCCCGAGCGTGGGACAGGGAGGCTACGAGCAGTACTTC. Full variable domain (rest looked up from reference TRBV5-1 and TRBJ2-7): KAGVTQTPRYLIKTRGQQVTLSCSPISGHRSVSWYQQTPGQGLQFLFEYFSETQRNKGNFPGRFSGRQFSNSRSEMNVSTLELGDSALYLCASSPSVGQGGYEQYFGPGTRLTVT.

There are many counts of this clonotype. The V call is TRBV10-2, the J call TRBJ2-5, with D perhaps assigned TRBD1 or TRBD2 (5 bases each). From germline, CDR1 is WSHSY and CDR2 SAAADI. Trimming left V 3 bases short and J 5 bases short, with 22 bases between. The CDR3 sequence is 17 residues long. The CDR3 region is CASSDIPGPQMGETQYF. The CDR3 DNA sequence: TGCGCCAGCAGTGATATCCCGGGACCTCAGATGGGGGAGACCCAGTACTTC.

In its sample, this clonotype was seen many times. The chain has TRBV5-1 and TRBJ2-5; no clear D. Germline V CDR1 and CDR2: SGHRS, YFSETQ. CDR3 length equals 13 residues. V gave up 3 bases and J gave up 3 bases, with 9 bases separating them. CDR3 in DNA: TGCGCCAGCAGCTATTCCAGTAAAGAGACCCAGTACTTC. Translating it yields CASSYSSKETQYF.

In its sample, this clonotype was seen a few times. CDR3 coding DNA: TGTGCCAGCAGCTTAGCGCTCGGGGGAGCGTACGAGCAGTACTTC. This sequence encodes CASSLALGGAYEQYF. The genes are TRBV7-7 and TRBJ2-7; possible D gene TRBD2, 6 bases. Looked up from germline, CDR1 is SSHAT and CDR2 is FNYEAQ (reference sequence). V shed 0 bases and J shed 4 bases, with 13 bases lying between them. The CDR3 covers 15 residues.

This chain connects TRBV4-3 to TRBJ2-1, with D perhaps being TRBD1 or TRBD2 (6 bases each). Germline CDR1 is LGHNA and CDR2 is YSLEER. The CDR3 length is 14 residues. Trimming took off 1 base at V and 9 bases at J, with 13 bases between the two ends. The CDR3 nucleotides are TGCGCCAGCAGCCAAGTTCCGGGGGCGCGTGAGCAGTTCTTC. Protein sequence: CASSQVPGAREQFF.

The chain is built from TRBV29-1 and TRBJ2-1; D uncertain. The CDR3 totals 11 residues. CDR1 and CDR2 from the germline V gene are SQVTM and ANQGSEA. Deletions cut 6 bases from V and 3 bases from J, with 6 bases between. The chain's CDR3 is CSVDLYNEQFF. The CDR3, as DNA: TGCAGCGTGGACCTCTACAATGAGCAGTTCTTC.

The chain recombines TRBV14 with TRBJ2-3; no definite D call. Trimming removed 2 bases from V and 11 bases from J, with 8 bases in between. Germline V gene data show CDR1 as SGHDN and CDR2 as FVKESK. The CDR3 extends over 11 amino acids. Here the CDR3 DNA reads TGTGCCAGCAGCCAATCGCCAGTGCAGTATTTT. This sequence encodes CASSQSPVQYF.